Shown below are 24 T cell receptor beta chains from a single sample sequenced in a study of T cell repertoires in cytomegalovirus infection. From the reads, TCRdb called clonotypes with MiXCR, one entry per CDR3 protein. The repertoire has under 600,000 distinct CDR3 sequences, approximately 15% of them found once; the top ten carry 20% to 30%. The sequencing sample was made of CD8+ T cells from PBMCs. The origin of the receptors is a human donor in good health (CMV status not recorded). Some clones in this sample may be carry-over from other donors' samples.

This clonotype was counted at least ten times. The CDR3 loop is CASSLAQASGVSGANVLTF. The CDR3, as DNA: TGTGCCAGCAGCTTAGCTCAAGCTAGCGGGGTCTCTGGGGCCAACGTCCTGACTTTC. The chain is built from TRBV7-6 and TRBJ2-6, with TRBD2 matching over 9 bases. Germline CDR1 and CDR2: SGHVS and FNYEAQ. The CDR3 is made up of 19 amino acids. V shed 0 bases, J shed 0 bases, and the junction held 6 bases outside the gene matches.

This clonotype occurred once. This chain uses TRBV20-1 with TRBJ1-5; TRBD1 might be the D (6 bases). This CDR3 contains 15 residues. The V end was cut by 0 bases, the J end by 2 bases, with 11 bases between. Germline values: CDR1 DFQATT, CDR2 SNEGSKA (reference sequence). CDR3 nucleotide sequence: TGCAGTGCTAGAGATGGCAGGGGCGGCAATCAGCCCCAGCATTTT. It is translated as CSARDGRGGNQPQHF.

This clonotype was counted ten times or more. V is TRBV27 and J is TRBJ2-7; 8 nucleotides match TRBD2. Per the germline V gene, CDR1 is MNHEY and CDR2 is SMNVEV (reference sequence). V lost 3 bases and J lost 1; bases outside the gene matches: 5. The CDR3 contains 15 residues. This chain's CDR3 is CASSFVASGSYEQYF. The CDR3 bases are TGTGCCAGCAGTTTCGTAGCTAGCGGGTCCTACGAGCAGTACTTC.

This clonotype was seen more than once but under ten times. CDR3 DNA sequence: TGCGCCAGCAGCCAGGAAGGGGCCAACTATGGCTACACCTTC. Residues: CASSQEGANYGYTF. The rearrangement links TRBV4-1 to TRBJ1-2, with D perhaps TRBD1 (5 bases). Germline CDR1 MGHRA, CDR2 YSYEKL. The CDR3 extends over 14 amino acids. Trimming cost V 3 bases and J 2 bases, with 10 bases left between them.

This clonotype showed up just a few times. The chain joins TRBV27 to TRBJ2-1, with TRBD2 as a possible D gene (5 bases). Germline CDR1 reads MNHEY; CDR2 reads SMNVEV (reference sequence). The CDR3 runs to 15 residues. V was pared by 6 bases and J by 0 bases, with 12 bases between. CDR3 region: CASSPAAFSYNEQFF. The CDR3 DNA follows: TGTGCCAGCAGCCCAGCGGCTTTCTCCTACAATGAGCAGTTCTTC.

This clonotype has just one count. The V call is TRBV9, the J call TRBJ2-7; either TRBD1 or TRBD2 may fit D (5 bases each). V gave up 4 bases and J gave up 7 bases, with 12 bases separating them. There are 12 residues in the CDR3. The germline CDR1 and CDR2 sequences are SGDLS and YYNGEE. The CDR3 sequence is CASSPSEGEQYF. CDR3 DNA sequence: TGTGCCAGCAGCCCATCCGAGGGGGAGCAGTACTTC.

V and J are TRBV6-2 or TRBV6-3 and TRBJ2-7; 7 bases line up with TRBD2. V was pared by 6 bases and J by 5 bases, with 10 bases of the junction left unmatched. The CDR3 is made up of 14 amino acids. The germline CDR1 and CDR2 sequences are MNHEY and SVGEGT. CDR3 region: CASSRPGRAHEQYF. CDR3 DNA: TGTGCCAGCAGCCGCCCAGGGAGGGCACACGAGCAGTACTTC.

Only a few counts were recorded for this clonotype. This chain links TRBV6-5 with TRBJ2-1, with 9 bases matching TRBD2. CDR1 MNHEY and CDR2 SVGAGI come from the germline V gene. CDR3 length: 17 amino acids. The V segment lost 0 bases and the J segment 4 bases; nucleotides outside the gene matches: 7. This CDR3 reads CASSYSHRLAEYNEQFF. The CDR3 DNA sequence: TGTGCCAGCAGTTACTCGCACCGACTAGCGGAGTACAATGAGCAGTTCTTC.

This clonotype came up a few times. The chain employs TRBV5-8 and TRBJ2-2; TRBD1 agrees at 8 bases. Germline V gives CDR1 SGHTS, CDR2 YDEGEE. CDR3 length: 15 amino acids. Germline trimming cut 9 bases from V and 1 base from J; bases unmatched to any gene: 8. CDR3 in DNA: TGTGCCACCAGTCCGGGACAGGAGAACACCGGGGAGCTGTTTTTT. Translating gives CATSPGQENTGELFF.

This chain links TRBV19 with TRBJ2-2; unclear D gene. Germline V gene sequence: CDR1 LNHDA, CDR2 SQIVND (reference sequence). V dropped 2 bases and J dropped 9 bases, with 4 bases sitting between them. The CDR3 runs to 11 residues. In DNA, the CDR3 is TGTGCCAGTAGTATAAACCGGGAGCTGTTTTTT. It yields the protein CASSINRELFF.

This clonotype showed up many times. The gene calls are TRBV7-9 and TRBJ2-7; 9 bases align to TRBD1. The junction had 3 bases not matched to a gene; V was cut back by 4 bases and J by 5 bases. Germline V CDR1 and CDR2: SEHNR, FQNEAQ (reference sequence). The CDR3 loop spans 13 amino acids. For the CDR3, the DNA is TGTGCCAGCAGCTGGGACAGGGTTAACGAGCAGTACTTC. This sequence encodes CASSWDRVNEQYF.

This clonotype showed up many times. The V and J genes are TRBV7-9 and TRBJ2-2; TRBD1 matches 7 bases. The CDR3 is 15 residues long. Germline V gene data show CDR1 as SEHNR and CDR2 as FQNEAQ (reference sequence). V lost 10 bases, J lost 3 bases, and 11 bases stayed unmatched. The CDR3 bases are TGTGCCACAGGGTTCGGGACAGAAGACACCGGGGAGCTGTTTTTT. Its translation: CATGFGTEDTGELFF.

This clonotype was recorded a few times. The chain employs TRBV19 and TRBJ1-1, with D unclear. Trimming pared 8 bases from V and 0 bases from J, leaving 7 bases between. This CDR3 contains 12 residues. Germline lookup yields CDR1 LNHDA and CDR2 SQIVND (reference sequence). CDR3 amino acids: CASFGVNTEAFF. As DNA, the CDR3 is TGTGCCAGTTTCGGTGTGAACACTGAAGCTTTCTTT.

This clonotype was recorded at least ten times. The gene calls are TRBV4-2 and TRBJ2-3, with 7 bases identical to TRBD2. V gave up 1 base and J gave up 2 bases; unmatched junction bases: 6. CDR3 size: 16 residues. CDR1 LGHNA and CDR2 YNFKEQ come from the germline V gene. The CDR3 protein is CASSQVSAGSTDTQYF. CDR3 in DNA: TGTGCCAGCAGCCAAGTATCAGCGGGGTCCACAGATACGCAGTATTTT.

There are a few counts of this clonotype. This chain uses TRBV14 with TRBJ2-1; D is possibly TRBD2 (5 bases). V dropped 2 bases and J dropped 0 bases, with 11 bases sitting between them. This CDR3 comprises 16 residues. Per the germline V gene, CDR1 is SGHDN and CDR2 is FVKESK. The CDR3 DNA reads TGTGCCAGCAGCCAAAACGGAGGATTCTCCTACAATGAGCAGTTCTTC. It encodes CASSQNGGFSYNEQFF.

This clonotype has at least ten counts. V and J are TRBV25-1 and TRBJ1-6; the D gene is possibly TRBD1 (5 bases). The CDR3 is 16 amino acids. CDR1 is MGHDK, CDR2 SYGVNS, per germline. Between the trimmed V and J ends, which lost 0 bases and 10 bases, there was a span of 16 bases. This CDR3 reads CASSEYEGRDSSPLHF. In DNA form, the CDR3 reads TGTGCCAGCAGTGAATATGAGGGAAGGGACTCATCACCCCTCCACTTT.

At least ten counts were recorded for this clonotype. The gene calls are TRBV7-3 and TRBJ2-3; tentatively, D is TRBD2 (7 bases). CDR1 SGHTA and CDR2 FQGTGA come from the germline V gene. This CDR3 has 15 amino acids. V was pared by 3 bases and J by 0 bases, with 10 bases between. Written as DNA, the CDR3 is TGTGCCAGCAGCTTCCGGGGGGCTAGCACAGATACGCAGTATTTT. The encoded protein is CASSFRGASTDTQYF.

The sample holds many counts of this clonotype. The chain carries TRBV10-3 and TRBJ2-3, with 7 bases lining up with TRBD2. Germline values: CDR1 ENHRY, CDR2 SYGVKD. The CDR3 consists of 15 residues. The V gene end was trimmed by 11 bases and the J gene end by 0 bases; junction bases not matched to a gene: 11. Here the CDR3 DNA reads TGTGCCTCCACCCCCCAGCGGGGAAGCACAGATACGCAGTATTTT. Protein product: CASTPQRGSTDTQYF.

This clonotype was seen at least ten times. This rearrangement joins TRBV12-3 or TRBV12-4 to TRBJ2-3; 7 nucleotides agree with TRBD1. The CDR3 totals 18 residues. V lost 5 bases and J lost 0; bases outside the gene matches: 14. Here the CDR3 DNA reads TGTGCCAGCAGTCCCCCAAGAGGACAGGAATCTAGCACAGATACGCAGTATTTT. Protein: CASSPPRGQESSTDTQYF.

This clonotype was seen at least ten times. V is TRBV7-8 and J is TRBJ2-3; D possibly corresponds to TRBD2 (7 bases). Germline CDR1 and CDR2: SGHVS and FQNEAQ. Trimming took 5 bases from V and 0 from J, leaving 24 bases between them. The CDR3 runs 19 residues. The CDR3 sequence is CASSERGGTYIPSTDTQYF. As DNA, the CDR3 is TGTGCCAGCAGCGAGAGGGGGGGGACCTACATTCCTAGCACAGATACGCAGTATTTT.

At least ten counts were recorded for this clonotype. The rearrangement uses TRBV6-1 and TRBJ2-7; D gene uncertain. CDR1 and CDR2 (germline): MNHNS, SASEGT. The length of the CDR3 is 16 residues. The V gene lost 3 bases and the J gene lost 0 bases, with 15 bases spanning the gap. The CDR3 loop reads CASSDLTYPSSYEQYF. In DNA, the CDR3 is TGTGCCAGCAGTGATCTTACCTACCCGAGCTCCTACGAGCAGTACTTC.

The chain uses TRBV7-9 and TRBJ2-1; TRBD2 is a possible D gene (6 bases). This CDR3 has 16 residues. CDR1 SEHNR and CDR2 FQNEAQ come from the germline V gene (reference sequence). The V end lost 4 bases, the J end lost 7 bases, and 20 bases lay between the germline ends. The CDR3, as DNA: TGTGCCAGCAGCTACGCCGGGAGCCCGGGGAGGAATGAGCAGTTCTTC. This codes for CASSYAGSPGRNEQFF. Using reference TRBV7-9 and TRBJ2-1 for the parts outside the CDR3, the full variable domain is DTGVSQNPRHKITKRGQNVTFRCDPISEHNRLYWYRQTLGQGPEFLTYFQNEAQLEKSRLLSDRFSAERPKGSFSTLEIQRTEQGDSAMYLCASSYAGSPGRNEQFFGPGTRLTVL.

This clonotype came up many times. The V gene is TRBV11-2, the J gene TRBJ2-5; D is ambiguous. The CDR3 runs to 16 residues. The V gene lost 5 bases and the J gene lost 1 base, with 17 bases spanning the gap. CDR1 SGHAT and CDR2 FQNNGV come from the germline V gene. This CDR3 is CASSQPTVTAQETQYF. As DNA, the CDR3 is TGTGCCAGCAGCCAACCCACCGTTACAGCCCAAGAGACCCAGTACTTC. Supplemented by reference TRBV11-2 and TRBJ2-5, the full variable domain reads EAGVAQSPRYKIIEKRQSVAFWCNPISGHATLYWYQQILGQGPKLLIQFQNNGVVDDSQLPKDRFSAERLKGVDSTLKIQPAKLEDSAVYLCASSQPTVTAQETQYFGPGTRLLVL.

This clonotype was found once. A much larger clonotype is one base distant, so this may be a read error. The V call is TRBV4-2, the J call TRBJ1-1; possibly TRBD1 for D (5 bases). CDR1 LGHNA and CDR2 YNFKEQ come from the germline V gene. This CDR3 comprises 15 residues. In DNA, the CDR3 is TGTGCCAGCAGCCAAGTAGAGGGGAGGAACACTGAAGTTTTCTTT. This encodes CASSQVEGRNTEVFF.